A single sample gave rise to the 20 T cell receptor beta chains below, sequenced in a study of human T cells and chemical hapten exposure. TCRdb re-called the RACE reads with MiXCR, one entry per CDR3 protein. The table lists 75,000 to 90,000 distinct CDR3 sequences, approximately 10% of them singletons. Time point specified: patch test 3, about 24 weeks after DPC sensitization. This sample's treatment: therapeutic diphenylcyclopropenone sensitization with weekly scalp DPC. Material: whole blood, obtained in connection with sensitization to the hapten diphenylcyclopropenone (DPC). The receptors shown here come from a woman aged 50 to 65 with alopecia areata. Some clones in this sample may be carry-over from other donors' samples.

A remark on this clonotype: The junction departs from the called germline gene at one end, perhaps through a read error. The CDR3 here is CANSPKGQTAYEQYF. CDR3 DNA sequence: TGTGCCAACTCACCCAAAGGACAGACTGCCTACGAGCAGTACTTC. The V and J genes are TRBV18 and TRBJ2-7, with D perhaps TRBD1 (6 bases). Germline lookup yields CDR1 KGHSH and CDR2 LQKENI. CDR3 length: 15 amino acids.

This clonotype was observed a few times. The rearrangement uses TRBV12-3 or TRBV12-4 and TRBJ2-1, with no clear D. The CDR3 loop spans 13 amino acids. Deletions cut 3 bases from V and 9 bases from J, with 12 bases between. As DNA, the CDR3 is TGTGCCAGCAGTTTCAACCCCGACGGTGAGCAGTTCTTC. This encodes CASSFNPDGEQFF.

The chain recombines TRBV11-3 with TRBJ2-1; TRBD2 matches at 9 bases. V trimming: 0 bases; J trimming: 7 bases; junction bases outside the gene matches: 7. The CDR3 sequence is 16 residues long. Per germline, CDR1 SGHNT and CDR2 YENEEA. The CDR3 protein is CASSLDPVAGVNEQFF. Here the CDR3 DNA reads TGTGCCAGCAGCTTAGATCCGGTAGCGGGAGTGAATGAGCAGTTCTTC.

This clonotype was recorded at least ten times. The chain employs TRBV27 and TRBJ2-1, with 9 bases fitting TRBD2. The CDR3 spans 13 residues. V shed 6 bases and J 6 bases; nucleotides not matched to a gene: 3. CDR1 is MNHEY, CDR2 SMNVEV, per germline (reference sequence). Written as DNA, the CDR3 is TGTGCCAGCAGGACTAGCGGTACCAATGAGCAGTTCTTC. Translation: CASRTSGTNEQFF.

This clonotype was picked up many times. This chain connects TRBV7-2 to TRBJ2-5; 11 bases are shared with TRBD2. Germline-derived CDR1 and CDR2 are SGHTA and FQGNSA. Trimming cost V 0 bases and J 9 bases; bases outside gene matches: 3. This CDR3 region has 14 residues. In nucleotides, the CDR3 is TGTGCCAGCAGCTTAGCCCCGACTAGCGGGGCCCAGTACTTC. Translating it yields CASSLAPTSGAQYF.

This clonotype was picked up a small number of times. CDR3 protein: CASIGGARGWEQYF. In DNA, the CDR3 is TGTGCCAGCATCGGTGGCGCGCGCGGGTGGGAGCAGTACTTC. V gene TRBV6-2 or TRBV6-3 combines with J gene TRBJ2-7, with D possibly being TRBD2 (5 bases). The V gene's germline CDR1 is MNHEY and CDR2 SVGEGT. V was shortened by 7 bases and J by 7 bases, with 20 bases between the two germline ends. CDR3 length: 14 residues.

This clonotype occurred a few times. The rearrangement links TRBV11-3 to TRBJ1-5, with a weak D call TRBD1 (5 bases). Germline V lookup: CDR1 SGHNT, CDR2 YENEEA. This CDR3 has 14 residues. V was cut by 1 base and J by 3 bases, with 7 bases left in between. CDR3 amino acids: CASSLGGDNQPQHF. The CDR3 DNA reads TGTGCCAGCAGCTTAGGGGGGGACAATCAGCCCCAGCATTTT.

This clonotype showed up many times. The J gene is TRBJ2-7, the V gene TRBV28; no clear D. The CDR3 covers 11 residues. Germline CDR1 MDHEN, CDR2 SYDVKM. V lost 4 bases to trimming and J lost 6 bases, with 7 bases between them. The CDR3 nucleotides are TGTGCCAGCAGTTCCCCCCCCGAGCAGTACTTC. This codes for CASSSPPEQYF.

The rearrangement links TRBV19 to TRBJ2-1, with TRBD2 matching over 7 bases. The CDR3 has 15 amino acids. Germline V lookup: CDR1 LNHDA, CDR2 SQIVND (reference sequence). Losses at the gene ends were 8 bases for V and 7 bases for J; bases not matched to a gene: 14. The DNA for the CDR3 is TGTGCCAGTTCTAGATTCGGGGCCGGGAGGAATGAGCAGTTCTTC. The encoded protein is CASSRFGAGRNEQFF.

On this clonotype itself: This could be a read error, since a much larger clone is one nucleotide away. The chain joins TRBV28 to TRBJ1-5; tentative D call: TRBD1 (5 bases). In germline, CDR1 is MDHEN, CDR2 SYDVKM. Trimming pared 8 bases from V and 7 bases from J, leaving 18 bases between. The CDR3 is 14 amino acids. The CDR3 DNA is TGTGCCAGCTATCAAAACAGGTGTCGACAGCCCCAGCATTTT. This codes for CASYQNRCRQPQHF.

At least ten counts were recorded for this clonotype. The J gene is TRBJ2-3, the V gene TRBV7-9; 13 positions agree with TRBD2. J was trimmed by 4 bases and V by 5 bases; bases with no gene match: 6. Germline CDR1 and CDR2: SEHNR and FQNEAQ (reference sequence). CDR3 size: 16 residues. The CDR3 bases are TGTGCCAGCAGCCCCGGGACTAGCGGGATAGCAGATACGCAGTATTTT. This translates into CASSPGTSGIADTQYF.

The chain uses TRBV12-3 or TRBV12-4 and TRBJ2-7, with TRBD1 identical over 9 bases. This CDR3 is built from 17 residues. V trimming: 6 bases; J trimming: 0 bases; junction bases outside the gene matches: 12. This chain's CDR3 is CASSTGTGPLSSYEQYF. CDR3 DNA sequence: TGTGCCAGCAGCACCGGGACAGGGCCTTTGAGCTCCTACGAGCAGTACTTC.

The chain carries TRBV12-3 or TRBV12-4 and TRBJ1-6; no clear D gene. This CDR3 has 14 residues. Trimming pared 3 bases from V and 7 bases from J, leaving 10 bases between. The CDR3 sequence is CASSFRGKNSPLHF. The CDR3 DNA reads TGTGCCAGCAGTTTTAGAGGGAAGAATTCACCCCTCCACTTT.

This clonotype was detected a few times. The rearrangement joins TRBV29-1 to TRBJ2-4; 8 bases fit TRBD2. Losses at the gene ends were 6 bases for V and 5 bases for J; bases not matched to a gene: 12. CDR1 is SQVTM, CDR2 ANQGSEA, per germline. The CDR3 spans 15 residues. The CDR3 DNA reads as TGCAGCGTCGGACTAGCCGGCAATGACCAAAACATTCAGTACTTC. Translated: CSVGLAGNDQNIQYF.

The chain links TRBV29-1 to TRBJ2-1; possibly TRBD1 for D (6 bases). The CDR3 extends over 14 amino acids. In germline, CDR1 is SQVTM, CDR2 ANQGSEA. V dropped 7 bases and J dropped 2 bases, with 15 bases sitting between them. The CDR3 nucleotides read TGCAGCGGGACCGGGACAAACACCTACAATGAGCAGTTCTTC. It is translated as CSGTGTNTYNEQFF.

V usage is TRBV6-2 or TRBV6-3 and J usage is TRBJ2-7, with 12 bases that match TRBD2. The CDR3 length is 16 residues. J was trimmed by 1 base and V by 7 bases; bases with no gene match: 8. Germline V gives CDR1 MNHEY, CDR2 SVGEGT. The chain's CDR3 is CASTLPSGRASYEQYF. The CDR3 bases are TGTGCCAGCACTCTCCCTAGCGGGAGGGCGTCCTACGAGCAGTACTTC.

Of note for this clonotype: A single base separates this from a much larger clone, so it may be a read error. The chain carries TRBV5-4 and TRBJ2-1; TRBD2 agrees at 11 bases. Germline V gives CDR1 SGHNT, CDR2 YYREEE (reference sequence). The CDR3 is 15 residues long. The CDR3 nucleotides read TGTGCCAGCAGCTTTAGCGGGAGGGCCTCGAATGTGCAGTTCTTC. It translates to CASSFSGRASNVQFF.

This clonotype was counted ten times or more. The rearrangement joins TRBV29-1 to TRBJ2-1; 8 bases agree with TRBD1. Per the germline V gene, CDR1 is SQVTM and CDR2 is ANQGSEA. This CDR3 spans 13 amino acids. The junction had 4 bases not matched to a gene; V was cut back by 5 bases and J by 4 bases. The CDR3 region is CSVKQGGYNEQFF. The DNA of the CDR3 is TGCAGCGTTAAACAGGGGGGATACAATGAGCAGTTCTTC.

On this clonotype itself: A single base separates this from a much larger clone, so it may be a read error. The chain recombines TRBV28 with TRBJ2-5, with 8 bases aligning to TRBD1. With 6 bases clipped from V and 5 bases from J, the junction kept 8 bases outside the gene matches. The length of the CDR3 is 14 residues. Germline CDR1 and CDR2: MDHEN and SYDVKM. CDR3 nucleotide sequence: TGTGCCAGCAGCCGTCAGACAGGGGCGGAGACCCAGTACTTC. This translates into CASSRQTGAETQYF.

This rearrangement joins TRBV2 to TRBJ2-4, with 7 nucleotides matching TRBD1. The ends lost 9 bases at V and 0 bases at J; junction bases unmatched: 5. The CDR3 spans 14 residues. Germline lookup yields CDR1 SNHLY and CDR2 FYNNEI. The CDR3 DNA follows: TGTGCCAGTGGACAGGCGCTAGCCAAAAACATTCAGTACTTC. It translates to CASGQALAKNIQYF.